The 20 T cell receptor beta chains in this list originate from one sample, sequenced in a study of cytomegalovirus exposure and HLA in healthy donors. With 60 Vbeta and 13 Jbeta primers, the PCR was carried out. Assay used: immunoSEQ multiplex PCR; TCRdb lists only in-frame clones, some missing. This sample contains tens of thousands of clones. The sequencing input was PBMCs. These receptors were collected from a man aged 50 to 59 in good health and CMV-seropositive.

The genes are TRBV12-5 and TRBJ2-1; the D is unclear. The CDR3 runs 17 residues. V was cut by 2 bases and J by 0 bases, with 14 bases left in between. Germline loops: CDR1 LGHNT, CDR2 FRNRAP. CDR3 protein: CASGLFTKIPSYNEQFF. CDR3 in DNA: TGTGCTAGTGGTTTGTTTACAAAGATACCCTCCTACAATGAGCAGTTCTTC.

The CDR3 coding sequence is TGCGCCAGCTCGAAATCGGGAGTGCTGAACACTGAAGCTTTCTTT. As protein: CASSKSGVLNTEAFF. The chain joins TRBV5-1 to TRBJ1-1; the D is unclear. V was clipped by 7 bases and J by 0 bases, with 16 bases between them. The germline gives CDR1 SGHRS, CDR2 YFSETQ. CDR3 length: 15 amino acids.

The chain carries TRBV28 and TRBJ1-5; D gene uncertain. In germline, CDR1 is MDHEN, CDR2 SYDVKM. Trimming shortened V by 2 bases and J by 6 bases, and 5 bases separated the two germline ends. The CDR3 is 12 amino acids. The CDR3 DNA is TGTGCCAGCAGTTTAATCGGTCAGCCCCAGCATTTT. Encoded protein: CASSLIGQPQHF.

This chain joins TRBV7-2 and TRBJ2-1; D call uncertain. The V and J ends lost 0 bases and 2 bases respectively, with 8 bases between them. CDR1 SGHTA and CDR2 FQGNSA come from the germline V gene. The CDR3 runs 15 residues. The CDR3 DNA sequence: TGTGCCAGCAGCTTAGCGGGCCAGGCCTACAATGAGCAGTTCTTC. This encodes CASSLAGQAYNEQFF.

This chain links TRBV6-1 with TRBJ2-7, with D perhaps matching TRBD1 (5 bases). There are 15 residues in the CDR3. The germline V and J ends were trimmed by 3 bases and 2 bases, with 14 bases remaining between them. Germline V gene data show CDR1 as MNHNS and CDR2 as SASEGT. For the CDR3, the DNA is TGTGCCAGCAGTGAGGGGCAGGGAAACCCCTACGAGCAGTACTTC. Its protein is CASSEGQGNPYEQYF.

V gene TRBV7-2 combines with J gene TRBJ2-5, with TRBD2 identical over 12 bases. Germline V gene data show CDR1 as SGHTA and CDR2 as FQGNSA. This CDR3 contains 16 residues. V trimming: 2 bases; J trimming: 5 bases; junction bases outside the gene matches: 6. The CDR3 sequence: CASSLKASGREETQYF. The CDR3 coding sequence is TGTGCCAGCAGCTTAAAGGCTAGCGGGAGGGAGGAGACCCAGTACTTC.

The chain combines TRBV7-9 with TRBJ2-2; 9 bases are a match to TRBD1. Trimming cost V 6 bases and J 4 bases; bases outside gene matches: 6. The CDR3 covers 15 residues. From germline, CDR1 is SEHNR and CDR2 FQNEAQ (reference sequence). Here the CDR3 reads CASREPGQGTGELFF. The CDR3 DNA reads TGTGCCAGCAGGGAACCGGGACAGGGCACCGGGGAGCTGTTTTTT.

The V call is TRBV5-1, the J call TRBJ2-3, with D perhaps TRBD1 (7 bases). CDR1 is SGHRS and CDR2 is YFSETQ in the germline V gene. CDR3 size: 14 residues. Trimming left V 4 bases short and J 5 bases short, with 14 bases between. The CDR3 nucleotides read TGCGCCAGCAGCCGCAGACAGGGAGGAGATACGCAGTATTTT. Translating it yields CASSRRQGGDTQYF.

V gene TRBV29-1 combines with J gene TRBJ1-1; possible D gene TRBD1, 5 bases. Germline CDR1 SQVTM, CDR2 ANQGSEA. CDR3 length equals 11 residues. V dropped 6 bases and J dropped 1 base, with 6 bases sitting between them. CDR3 amino acids: CSVDRNTEAFF. The CDR3 DNA is TGCAGCGTCGACAGGAACACTGAAGCTTTCTTT. The variable domain in full, with the rest retrieved from reference TRBV29-1 and TRBJ1-1, is SAVISQKPSRDICQRGTSLTIQCQVDSQVTMMFWYRQQPGQSLTLIATANQGSEATYESGFVIDKFPISRPNLTFSTLTVSNMSPEDSSIYLCSVDRNTEAFFGQGTRLTVV.

V is TRBV4-2 and J is TRBJ2-1, with a weak D call TRBD1 (5 bases). Per germline, CDR1 LGHNA and CDR2 YNFKEQ. The V end was cut by 4 bases, the J end by 12 bases, with 19 bases between. The CDR3 loop spans 14 amino acids. The chain's CDR3 is CASSPYPGNIGQFF. The CDR3 nucleotides are TGTGCCAGCAGCCCCTATCCAGGGAATATTGGGCAGTTCTTC.

The chain links TRBV4-1 to TRBJ1-4, with 8 bases aligning to TRBD1. Germline CDR1 reads MGHRA; CDR2 reads YSYEKL. The CDR3 is made up of 16 amino acids. Trimming at V came to 4 bases and at J to 2 bases, leaving 6 bases not matched to a gene. The CDR3 sequence is CASSLGQAITNEKLFF. DNA of the CDR3: TGCGCCAGCAGCCTGGGACAGGCAATTACTAATGAAAAACTGTTTTTT.

This rearrangement joins TRBV7-8 to TRBJ1-2, with a possible D match to TRBD1 (6 bases). V was trimmed by 4 bases and J by 6 bases, leaving 18 bases between them. The germline V gene encodes CDR1 SGHVS and CDR2 FQNEAQ. There are 15 residues in the CDR3. This chain's CDR3 is CASSSDSGGSNGYTF. CDR3 bases: TGTGCCAGCAGCTCGGACAGCGGGGGATCCAATGGCTACACCTTC.

The J gene is TRBJ1-1, the V gene TRBV18, with 11 bases lining up with TRBD1. The CDR3 extends over 16 amino acids. Looked up from germline, CDR1 is KGHSH and CDR2 is LQKENI. V trimming: 3 bases; J trimming: 2 bases; junction bases outside the gene matches: 5. The CDR3 DNA sequence: TGTGCCAGCTCACCGCTAGGGACAGGGGGAAACACTGAAGCTTTCTTT. Translated: CASSPLGTGGNTEAFF.

This chain links TRBV7-6 with TRBJ2-5; 10 bases are shared with TRBD2. The CDR3 contains 15 residues. V dropped 4 bases and J dropped 2; count of bases not matched to a gene: 4. The V gene's germline CDR1 is SGHVS and CDR2 FNYEAQ. CDR3 sequence reads: CASSWTSGAQETQYF. The CDR3 DNA is TGTGCCAGCAGCTGGACTAGCGGCGCACAAGAGACCCAGTACTTC.

This chain uses TRBV7-2 with TRBJ2-1; perhaps TRBD2 as D (8 bases). This CDR3 region has 15 residues. Trimming took off 5 bases at V and 9 bases at J, with 20 bases between the two ends. CDR1 and CDR2 (germline): SGHTA, FQGNSA. Written as DNA, the CDR3 is TGTGCCAGCAGCCGTAGCGGGACAGAAGGGCCTGAGCAGTTCTTC. The encoded protein is CASSRSGTEGPEQFF.

The chain links TRBV5-1 to TRBJ2-2; D is uncertain. Germline lookup yields CDR1 SGHRS and CDR2 YFSETQ. V was cut by 0 bases and J by 3 bases, with 15 bases left in between. The CDR3 spans 17 residues. CDR3 region: CASSLANVGKYTGELFF. The CDR3 DNA sequence: TGCGCCAGCAGCTTGGCAAACGTGGGCAAATACACCGGGGAGCTGTTTTTT.

The rearrangement uses TRBV5-6 and TRBJ2-1; 11 bases are a match to TRBD2. Germline lookup yields CDR1 SGHDT and CDR2 YYEEEE. The V and J ends lost 7 bases and 0 bases, in that order; junction bases with no gene match: 9. The CDR3 contains 17 residues. The CDR3 nucleotides are TGTGCCAGCGAAAGGACTAGCGGGCTGAGCTCCTACAATGAGCAGTTCTTC. It is translated as CASERTSGLSSYNEQFF.

This rearrangement joins TRBV4-1 to TRBJ1-2; D possibly corresponds to TRBD1 (5 bases). The germline V gene has CDR1 MGHRA and CDR2 YSYEKL. With 0 bases removed from V and 4 bases from J, the gap between germline ends came to 12 bases. There are 15 residues in the CDR3. The CDR3 DNA reads as TGCGCCAGCAGCCAAGAGCCAGGGCTTCTCTATGGCTACACCTTC. Translated, it gives CASSQEPGLLYGYTF.

The chain is built from TRBV11-2 and TRBJ2-5; 7 bases are shared with TRBD2. Germline CDR1 SGHAT, CDR2 FQNNGV. CDR3 length: 16 residues. Losses at the gene ends were 1 base for V and 5 bases for J; bases not matched to a gene: 10. The CDR3 reads CASSLVGGGSWETQYF. In DNA form, the CDR3 reads TGTGCCAGCAGCTTAGTTGGCGGGGGAAGTTGGGAGACCCAGTACTTC.

This chain links TRBV6-5 with TRBJ1-2; 8 bases align to TRBD1. V was pared by 0 bases and J by 4 bases, with 7 bases of the junction left unmatched. Germline V gene data show CDR1 as MNHEY and CDR2 as SVGAGI. This CDR3 is 16 amino acids long. This CDR3 is CASSYSGQGASYGYTF. The CDR3, as DNA: TGTGCCAGCAGTTACTCCGGACAGGGAGCCTCCTATGGCTACACCTTC.